This T cell receptor (beta chain) comes out of a study of CD8+CD57+ T cells in acquired aplastic anemia. Study as a whole: Sorted CD4+ and CD8+ cells yielded around 3.2 ug of DNA on average.

This clonotype was detected a few times. Its target is unknown. CDR3 and TCR beta VDJ profiling relied on genomic DNA as the template. TCRdb redid the calling of the reads with MiXCR, one entry per CDR3 protein. The table records 150,000 to 200,000 distinct CDR3 sequences, around 48% of them present only once. Patients sequenced had flow cytometry evidence of CD8+CD57+ cell expansion. Overall study findings and caveats: With respect to CD8+ Simpson's diversity, patients and controls did not differ significantly.

The CDR3 sequence is 12 residues long. Germline CDR1 DFQATT, CDR2 SNEGSKA (reference sequence). The germline V and J ends were trimmed by 7 bases and 3 bases, with 13 bases remaining between them. The sample comprised sorted CD4+, CD8+, or CD8+CD57+ T cells (not recorded which) from PBMCs. J is TRBJ2-7 and V is TRBV20-1, with D hard to call. This receptor was taken from a human donor with aplastic anemia. CDR3 bases: TGCAGTGTCTCGGACCGTGTCTACGAGCAGTACTTC. This gives the protein CSVSDRVYEQYF.